This T cell receptor (beta chain) was identified during a study of CD8+CD57+ T cells in acquired aplastic anemia. Study-level information: Sorted CD4+ and CD8+ cells gave a mean 3.2 ug DNA, range 0.2 to 27.4 ug. Whole-study findings and limits: Simpson's diversity of CD8+ cells was not significantly different in patients compared with controls.

CDR3 and TCR beta VDJ profiling relied on a genomic DNA template. MiXCR, applied by TCRdb to the reads, yields one record per CDR3 protein. Here the sample spans about 42,000 distinct CDR3 sequences, roughly two thirds being singletons. Comment on this clonotype: Its specificity is unknown.

Deletions cut 3 bases from V and 3 bases from J, with 9 bases between. There are 14 residues in the CDR3. CDR1 and CDR2 (germline): SGHTA, FQGNSA. The sequencing sample was made of sorted CD4+, CD8+, or CD8+CD57+ T cells (not recorded which) from PBMCs. The chain carries TRBV7-2 and TRBJ1-5; D ambiguous. The TCR was taken from a human donor in good health, serving as a control. CDR3 nucleotide sequence: TGTGCCAGCAGCTTTAACGGACCCAATCAGCCCCAGCATTTT. Amino acids: CASSFNGPNQPQHF.